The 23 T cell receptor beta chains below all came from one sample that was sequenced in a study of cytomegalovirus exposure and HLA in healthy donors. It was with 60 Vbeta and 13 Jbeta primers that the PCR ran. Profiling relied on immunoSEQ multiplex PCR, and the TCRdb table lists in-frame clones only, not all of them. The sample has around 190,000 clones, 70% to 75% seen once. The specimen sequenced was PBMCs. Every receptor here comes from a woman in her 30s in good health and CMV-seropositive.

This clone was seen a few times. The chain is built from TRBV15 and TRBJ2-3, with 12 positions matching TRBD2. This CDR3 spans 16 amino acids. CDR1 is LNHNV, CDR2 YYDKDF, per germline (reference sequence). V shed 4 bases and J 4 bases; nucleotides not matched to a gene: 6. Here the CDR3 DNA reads TGTGCCACCAGCACCAGACTAGCGGGAGCGTCAGATACGCAGTATTTT. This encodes CATSTRLAGASDTQYF.

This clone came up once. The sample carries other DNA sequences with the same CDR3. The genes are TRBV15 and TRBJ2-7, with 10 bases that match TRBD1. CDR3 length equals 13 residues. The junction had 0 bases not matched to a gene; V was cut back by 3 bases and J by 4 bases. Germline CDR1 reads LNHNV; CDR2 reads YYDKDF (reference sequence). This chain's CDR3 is CATSRDRGYEQYF. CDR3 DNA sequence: TGTGCCACCAGCAGGGACAGGGGGTACGAGCAGTACTTC.

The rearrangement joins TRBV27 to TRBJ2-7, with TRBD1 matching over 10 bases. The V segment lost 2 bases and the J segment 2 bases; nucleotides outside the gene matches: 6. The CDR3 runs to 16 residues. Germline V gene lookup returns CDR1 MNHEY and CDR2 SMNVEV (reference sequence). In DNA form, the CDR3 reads TGTGCCAGCAGTTTACTCCGGGACAGGGGCACCTACGAGCAGTACTTC. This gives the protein CASSLLRDRGTYEQYF.

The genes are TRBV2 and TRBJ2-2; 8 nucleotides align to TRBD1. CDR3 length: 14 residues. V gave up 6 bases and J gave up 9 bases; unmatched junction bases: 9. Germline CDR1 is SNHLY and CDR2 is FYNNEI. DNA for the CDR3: TGTGCCAGCAGAACCGGGACAGGCGCCCGGGAGCTGTTTTTT. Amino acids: CASRTGTGARELFF.

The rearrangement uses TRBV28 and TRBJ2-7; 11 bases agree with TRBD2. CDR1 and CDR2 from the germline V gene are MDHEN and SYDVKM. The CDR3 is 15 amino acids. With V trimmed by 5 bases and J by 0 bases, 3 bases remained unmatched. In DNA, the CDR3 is TGTGCCAGCAGTAAACTAGCGGGAGTCTCCTACGAGCAGTACTTC. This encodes CASSKLAGVSYEQYF.

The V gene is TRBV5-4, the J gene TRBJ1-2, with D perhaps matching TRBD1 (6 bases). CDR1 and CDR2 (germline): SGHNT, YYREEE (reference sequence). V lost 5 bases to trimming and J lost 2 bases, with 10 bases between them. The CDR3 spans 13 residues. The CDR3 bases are TGTGCCAGCAGTCCGGACAGAAACTATGGCTACACCTTC. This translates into CASSPDRNYGYTF.

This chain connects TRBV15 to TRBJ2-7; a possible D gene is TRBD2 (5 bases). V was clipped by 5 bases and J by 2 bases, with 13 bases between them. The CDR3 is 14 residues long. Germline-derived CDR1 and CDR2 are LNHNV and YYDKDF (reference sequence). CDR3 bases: TGTGCCACCAGCGGTTTGCGGGCAACCTACGAGCAGTACTTC. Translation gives CATSGLRATYEQYF.

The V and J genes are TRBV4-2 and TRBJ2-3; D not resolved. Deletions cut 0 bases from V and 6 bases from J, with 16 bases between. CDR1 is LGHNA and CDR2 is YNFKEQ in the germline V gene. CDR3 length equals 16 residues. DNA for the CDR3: TGTGCCAGCAGCCAAGAGGGTCCATTAGCACGGGATACGCAGTATTTT. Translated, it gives CASSQEGPLARDTQYF.

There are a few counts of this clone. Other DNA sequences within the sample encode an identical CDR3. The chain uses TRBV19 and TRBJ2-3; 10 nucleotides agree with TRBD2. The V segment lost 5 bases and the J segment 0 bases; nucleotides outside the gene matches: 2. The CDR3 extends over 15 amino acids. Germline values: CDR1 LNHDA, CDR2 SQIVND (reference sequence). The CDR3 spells CASSPTSGSTDTQYF. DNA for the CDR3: TGTGCCAGTAGTCCGACTAGCGGGAGCACAGATACGCAGTATTTT. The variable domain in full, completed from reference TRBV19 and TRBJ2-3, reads DGGITQSPKYLFRKEGQNVTLSCEQNLNHDAMYWYRQDPGQGLRLIYYSQIVNDFQKGDIAEGYSVSREKKESFPLTVTSAQKNPTAFYLCASSPTSGSTDTQYFGPGTRLTVL.

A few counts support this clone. This chain's CDR3 is CASSLGTGGRETQYF. CDR3 bases: TGTGCCAGCAGCTTAGGTACAGGGGGTCGGGAGACCCAGTACTTC. The chain combines TRBV7-9 with TRBJ2-5, with 8 bases identical to TRBD1. After removal of 1 base from V and 5 bases from J, the junction contained 6 bases not matched to a gene. The CDR3 runs to 15 residues. Per germline, CDR1 SEHNR and CDR2 FQNEAQ (reference sequence).

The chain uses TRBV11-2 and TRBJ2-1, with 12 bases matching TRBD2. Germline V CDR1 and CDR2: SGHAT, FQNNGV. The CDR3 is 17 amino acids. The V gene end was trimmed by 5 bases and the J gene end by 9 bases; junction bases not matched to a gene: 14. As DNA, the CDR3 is TGTGCCAGCAGCCTGCGCGCGACTAGCGGGAGTTCTGCTGAGCAGTTCTTC. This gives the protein CASSLRATSGSSAEQFF.

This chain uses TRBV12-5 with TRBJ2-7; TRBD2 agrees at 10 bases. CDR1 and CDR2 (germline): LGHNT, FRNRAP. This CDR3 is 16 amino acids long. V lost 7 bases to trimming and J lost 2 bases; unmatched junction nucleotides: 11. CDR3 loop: CASAQNLAGGPYEQYF. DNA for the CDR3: TGTGCTAGTGCCCAGAATTTAGCGGGAGGCCCCTACGAGCAGTACTTC. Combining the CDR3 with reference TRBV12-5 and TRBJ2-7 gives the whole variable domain DARVTQTPRHKVTEMGQEVTMRCQPILGHNTVFWYRQTMMQGLELLAYFRNRAPLDDSGMPKDRFSAEMPDATLATLKIQPSEPRDSAVYFCASAQNLAGGPYEQYFGPGTRLTVT.

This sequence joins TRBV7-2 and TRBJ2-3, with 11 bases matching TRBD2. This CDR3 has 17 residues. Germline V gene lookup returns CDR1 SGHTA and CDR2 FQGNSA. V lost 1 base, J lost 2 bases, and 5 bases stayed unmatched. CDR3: CASSLDWTSGSTDTQYF. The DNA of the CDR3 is TGTGCCAGCAGCTTAGATTGGACTAGCGGGTCCACAGATACGCAGTATTTT.

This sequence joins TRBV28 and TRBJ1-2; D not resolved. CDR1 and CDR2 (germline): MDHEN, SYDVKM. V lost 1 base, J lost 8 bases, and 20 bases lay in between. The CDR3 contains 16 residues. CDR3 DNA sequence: TGTGCCAGCAGTTTATATGACCTAGTGGGAGGCCCCGGCTACACCTTC. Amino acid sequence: CASSLYDLVGGPGYTF.

For the CDR3, the DNA is TGTGCCAGTAGTATTACAGGCCGAGAGACCCAGTACTTC. Its protein product is CASSITGRETQYF. This chain joins TRBV19 and TRBJ2-5; possibly TRBD1 for D (5 bases). The germline V and J ends were trimmed by 3 bases and 4 bases, with 9 bases remaining between them. CDR1 LNHDA and CDR2 SQIVND come from the germline V gene (reference sequence). This CDR3 has 13 amino acids.

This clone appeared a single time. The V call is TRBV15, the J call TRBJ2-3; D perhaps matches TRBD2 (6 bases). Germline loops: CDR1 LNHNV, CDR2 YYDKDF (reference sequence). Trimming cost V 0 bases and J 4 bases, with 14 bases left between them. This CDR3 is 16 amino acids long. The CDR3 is CATSRDRAPGADTQYF. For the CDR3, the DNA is TGTGCCACCAGCAGAGATAGGGCCCCGGGGGCAGATACGCAGTATTTT.

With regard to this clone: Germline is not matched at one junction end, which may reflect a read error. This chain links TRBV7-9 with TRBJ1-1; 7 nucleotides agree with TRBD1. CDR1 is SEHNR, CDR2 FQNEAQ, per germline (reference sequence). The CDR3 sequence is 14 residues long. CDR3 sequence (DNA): TGTTCCAGCAGCCCAGACAGGGCAAACACTGAAGCTTTCTTT. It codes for CSSSPDRANTEAFF.

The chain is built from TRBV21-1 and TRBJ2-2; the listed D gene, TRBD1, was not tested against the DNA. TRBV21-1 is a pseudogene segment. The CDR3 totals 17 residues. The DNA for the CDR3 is TGTGCCAGCATTACCGGGACAGGGGGCGTTCACACCGGGGAGCTGTTTTTT. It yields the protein CASITGTGGVHTGELFF.

CDR3 amino acids: CASSFFLAGGGNEQFF. DNA for the CDR3: TGTGCCAGCAGCTTCTTCCTAGCGGGAGGTGGAAATGAGCAGTTCTTC. This chain joins TRBV7-9 and TRBJ2-1, with 11 positions matching TRBD2. Per germline, CDR1 SEHNR and CDR2 FQNEAQ (reference sequence). V trimming: 3 bases; J trimming: 7 bases; junction bases outside the gene matches: 8. The CDR3 contains 16 residues.

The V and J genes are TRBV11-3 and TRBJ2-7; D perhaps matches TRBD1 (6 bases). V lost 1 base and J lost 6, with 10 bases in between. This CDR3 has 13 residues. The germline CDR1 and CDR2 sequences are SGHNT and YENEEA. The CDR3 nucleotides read TGTGCCAGCAGCTTAGCGTCCAGGGGCGAGCAGTACTTC. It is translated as CASSLASRGEQYF.

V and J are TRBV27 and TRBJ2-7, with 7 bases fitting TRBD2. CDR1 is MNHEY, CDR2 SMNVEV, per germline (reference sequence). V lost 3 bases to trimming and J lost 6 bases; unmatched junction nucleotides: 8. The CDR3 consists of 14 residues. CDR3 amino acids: CASSLGGSMGEQYF. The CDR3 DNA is TGTGCCAGCAGTTTGGGCGGGAGTATGGGCGAGCAGTACTTC.

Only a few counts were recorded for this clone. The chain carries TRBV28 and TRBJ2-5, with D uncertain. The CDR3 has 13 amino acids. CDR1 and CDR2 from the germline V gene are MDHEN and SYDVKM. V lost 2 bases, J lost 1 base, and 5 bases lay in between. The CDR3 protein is CASSLGGQETQYF. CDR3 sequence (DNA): TGTGCCAGCAGTTTAGGCGGCCAAGAGACCCAGTACTTC.

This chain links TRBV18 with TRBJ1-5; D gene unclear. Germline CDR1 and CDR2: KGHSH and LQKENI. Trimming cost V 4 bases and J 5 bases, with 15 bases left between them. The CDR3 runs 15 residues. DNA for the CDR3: TGTGCCAGCTCACACCGGGAAAAACCGGATCAGCCCCAGCATTTT. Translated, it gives CASSHREKPDQPQHF.